Following are 25 T cell receptor beta chains from one sample sequenced in a study of blood T cell repertoires in COVID-19. Clones were read by immunoSEQ multiplex PCR, and TCRdb kept only the in-frame ones, dropping some. This sample has a few hundred thousand clones; roughly 88% occur once, and the top ten carry about 0.64%. Source material: peripheral blood. These receptors were collected from a human donor in a cohort sampled during active COVID-19.

This clone has just a few counts. Here the CDR3 reads CASSQAPGLSYEQYF. The CDR3 nucleotides read TGTGCCAGCAGCCAAGCGCCGGGTCTCTCCTACGAGCAGTACTTC. The chain links TRBV4-2 to TRBJ2-7; D is undetermined. Germline-derived CDR1 and CDR2 are LGHNA and YNFKEQ. This CDR3 is built from 15 residues. The germline V and J ends were trimmed by 1 base and 0 bases, with 10 bases remaining between them.

The CDR3: CASSRGTDNEQFF. Here the CDR3 DNA reads TGTGCCAGCAGCCGGGGGACAGACAATGAGCAGTTCTTC. This sequence joins TRBV6-5 and TRBJ2-1; maybe TRBD1 (7 bases). CDR3 length: 13 amino acids. Trimming shortened V by 6 bases and J by 5 bases, and 11 bases separated the two germline ends. Germline V gene sequence: CDR1 MNHEY, CDR2 SVGAGI.

A remark on this clone: The junction does not match germline at one end; this may be a read error. The chain combines TRBV7-2 with TRBJ1-2, with a weak D call TRBD1 (6 bases). CDR1 is SGHTA and CDR2 is FQGNSA in the germline V gene. The CDR3 covers 12 residues. This CDR3 is CASSFTDSALNF. For the CDR3, the DNA is TGTGCCAGCAGCTTCACGGACAGTGCCTTGAACTTC.

This chain connects TRBV6-1 to TRBJ1-5, with 7 bases lining up with TRBD1. The CDR3 has 15 amino acids. Germline lookup yields CDR1 MNHNS and CDR2 SASEGT. The V gene end was trimmed by 3 bases and the J gene end by 4 bases; junction bases not matched to a gene: 6. The CDR3 region is CASSDPGTDNQPQHF. CDR3 sequence (DNA): TGTGCCAGCAGTGACCCCGGGACAGATAATCAGCCCCAGCATTTT.

This chain uses TRBV11-2 with TRBJ2-4, with 7 bases lining up with TRBD1. V shed 5 bases, J shed 5 bases, and the junction held 12 bases outside the gene matches. Germline V lookup: CDR1 SGHAT, CDR2 FQNNGV. This CDR3 has 16 amino acids. CDR3 amino acids: CASSLSGGDLQNIQYF. The CDR3 DNA is TGTGCCAGCAGCCTTTCAGGGGGAGATTTGCAAAACATTCAGTACTTC.

V usage is TRBV30 and J usage is TRBJ2-1; 10 bases are shared with TRBD2. V lost 0 bases, J lost 6 bases, and 8 bases stayed unmatched. Germline CDR1 is GTSNPN and CDR2 is SVGIG (reference sequence). The CDR3 length is 16 residues. The CDR3 loop is CAWSVMRASGGNEQFF. CDR3 bases: TGTGCCTGGAGTGTAATGCGGGCTAGCGGGGGCAATGAGCAGTTCTTC.

V and J are TRBV7-8 and TRBJ1-6; maybe TRBD1 (6 bases). The germline V gene has CDR1 SGHVS and CDR2 FQNEAQ. The CDR3 runs 16 residues. The germline V and J ends were trimmed by 1 base and 2 bases, with 9 bases remaining between them. CDR3 loop: CASSLGRGTYNSPLHF. In DNA form, the CDR3 reads TGTGCCAGCAGCTTAGGCAGGGGCACCTATAATTCACCCCTCCACTTT.

The gene calls are TRBV4-2 and TRBJ1-1; the D gene is possibly TRBD1 (5 bases). V shed 2 bases and J shed 7 bases, with 14 bases lying between them. The length of the CDR3 is 14 residues. Germline V gene sequence: CDR1 LGHNA, CDR2 YNFKEQ. DNA of the CDR3: TGTGCCAGCAGCCAACTTTACAGGCAGGTTGAAGCTTTCTTT. It is translated as CASSQLYRQVEAFF.

The chain has TRBV7-9 and TRBJ1-4, with 9 bases identical to TRBD1. With V trimmed by 3 bases and J by 1 base, 3 bases remained unmatched. This CDR3 is 16 amino acids long. Germline V gene lookup returns CDR1 SEHNR and CDR2 FQNEAQ (reference sequence). The CDR3 DNA reads as TGTGCCAGCAGCTTTCACAGGGGGCGAACTAATGAAAAACTGTTTTTT. Translation: CASSFHRGRTNEKLFF.

The chain combines TRBV10-2 with TRBJ2-1; 13 bases line up with TRBD2. CDR1 is WSHSY, CDR2 SAAADI, per germline. The CDR3 is 13 amino acids. J gave up 10 bases and V 4 bases, and 1 base lay outside the gene matches. CDR3 loop: CASSGLAGGEQFF. DNA of the CDR3: TGCGCCAGCAGTGGACTAGCGGGGGGAGAGCAGTTCTTC.

The V and J genes are TRBV15 and TRBJ2-7; D is uncertain. This CDR3 contains 16 residues. Between the trimmed V and J ends, which lost 1 base and 0 bases, there was a span of 13 bases. The germline gives CDR1 LNHNV, CDR2 YYDKDF (reference sequence). The CDR3 is CATSRAPTLPSYEQYF. CDR3 bases: TGTGCCACCAGCAGAGCCCCTACCCTCCCCTCCTACGAGCAGTACTTC. The variable domain in full, with the rest retrieved from reference TRBV15 and TRBJ2-7, is DAMVIQNPRYQVTQFGKPVTLSCSQTLNHNVMYWYQQKSSQAPKLLFHYYDKDFNNEADTPDNFQSRRPNTSFCFLDIRSPGLGDTAMYLCATSRAPTLPSYEQYFGPGTRLTVT.

This clone was seen only once. The chain couples TRBV2 to TRBJ2-7; weak D call: TRBD2 (5 bases). The CDR3 totals 13 residues. The V gene lost 4 bases and the J gene lost 3 bases, with 10 bases spanning the gap. The germline gives CDR1 SNHLY, CDR2 FYNNEI. CDR3 DNA: TGTGCCAGCAGTGGGACTTTTAACTACGAGCAGTACTTC. Protein product: CASSGTFNYEQYF.

The chain joins TRBV19 to TRBJ1-5; tentatively, D is TRBD1 (5 bases). The V gene's germline CDR1 is LNHDA and CDR2 SQIVND (reference sequence). With 1 base removed from V and 6 bases from J, the gap between germline ends came to 10 bases. The CDR3 has 14 amino acids. The CDR3 DNA follows: TGTGCCAGTAGTATAGGGGGCGTCGGTCAGCCCCAGCATTTT. It is translated as CASSIGGVGQPQHF.

The chain is built from TRBV28 and TRBJ2-7; 10 positions match TRBD1. Germline assignment: CDR1 MDHEN and CDR2 SYDVKM. V dropped 6 bases and J dropped 4; count of bases not matched to a gene: 6. This CDR3 spans 14 amino acids. As DNA, the CDR3 is TGTGCCAGCAGATCGCCGGGACAGGGGTACGAGCAGTACTTC. Protein: CASRSPGQGYEQYF.

The chain has TRBV7-9 and TRBJ1-1; TRBD1 agrees at 9 bases. The CDR3 spans 11 residues. Germline-derived CDR1 and CDR2 are SEHNR and FQNEAQ (reference sequence). V was clipped by 6 bases and J by 8 bases; unmatched bases: 1. CDR3 residues: CASRGQGEAFF. The CDR3 DNA reads TGTGCCAGCAGGGGACAGGGAGAAGCTTTCTTT.

V usage is TRBV27 and J usage is TRBJ2-1; TRBD2 aligns across 15 bases. This CDR3 is 22 amino acids long. The V segment lost 4 bases and the J segment 8 bases; nucleotides outside the gene matches: 24. Germline CDR1 is MNHEY and CDR2 is SMNVEV (reference sequence). CDR3 nucleotide sequence: TGTGCCAGCAGTTACAACCCGGTCGAGAATGGACTAGCGGGAGGGCCTTCGCATGAGCAGTTCTTC. Encoded protein: CASSYNPVENGLAGGPSHEQFF.

The chain links TRBV15 to TRBJ2-5, with a possible D match to TRBD2 (5 bases). The V gene's germline CDR1 is LNHNV and CDR2 YYDKDF (reference sequence). V gave up 0 bases and J gave up 4 bases, with 12 bases separating them. The CDR3 has 15 amino acids. CDR3 nucleotide sequence: TGTGCCACCAGCAGAGATGCGACTATAGCAGAGACCCAGTACTTC. It specifies CATSRDATIAETQYF.

CDR3 DNA: TGCGCCAGCAGCTTCCCGGACAGGGACGAGCAGTACTTC. Its translation is CASSFPDRDEQYF. V is TRBV5-1 and J is TRBJ2-7, with 8 bases fitting TRBD1. V trimming: 2 bases; J trimming: 5 bases; junction bases outside the gene matches: 3. Per germline, CDR1 SGHRS and CDR2 YFSETQ. This CDR3 has 13 residues.

The V and J genes are TRBV18 and TRBJ2-1; a weak D match, TRBD2 (5 bases). Per germline, CDR1 KGHSH and CDR2 LQKENI. The ends were cut back, 4 bases at V and 14 bases at J, with 18 bases in the middle. The CDR3 is 13 residues long. The CDR3 sequence is CASSLPGSSRKFF. The CDR3 nucleotides are TGTGCCAGCTCACTTCCGGGAAGCAGTAGAAAGTTCTTC.

The chain links TRBV20-1 to TRBJ2-1; no firm D call. V was trimmed by 5 bases and J by 5 bases, leaving 7 bases between them. Germline V gene lookup returns CDR1 DFQATT and CDR2 SNEGSKA (reference sequence). The CDR3 consists of 11 residues. The CDR3 DNA reads TGCAGTGCTCGACTTGACAATGAGCAGTTCTTC. Residues: CSARLDNEQFF.

This chain uses TRBV5-4 with TRBJ2-3; 7 bases agree with TRBD1. The CDR3 has 17 residues. Germline V gives CDR1 SGHNT, CDR2 YYREEE (reference sequence). The ends lost 4 bases at V and 2 bases at J; junction bases unmatched: 13. The CDR3 DNA reads as TGTGCCAGCAGCCTAGGACAGGCGCGTTCGTACACAGATACGCAGTATTTT. Translation gives CASSLGQARSYTDTQYF.

The chain has TRBV15 and TRBJ2-3, with TRBD2 matching 9 bases. V lost 4 bases to trimming and J lost 2 bases; unmatched junction nucleotides: 4. CDR1 is LNHNV and CDR2 is YYDKDF in the germline V gene (reference sequence). The length of the CDR3 is 15 residues. The CDR3 sequence: CATSKRLAATDTQYF. CDR3 nucleotides: TGTGCCACCAGCAAAAGACTAGCGGCCACAGATACGCAGTATTTT.

The chain recombines TRBV12-3 or TRBV12-4 with TRBJ1-1; the match to TRBD1 covers 8 bases. The CDR3 sequence is 12 residues long. J was trimmed by 7 bases and V by 8 bases; bases with no gene match: 6. The DNA of the CDR3 is TGTGCCAGCGGGAGACAGGGGCTTGAAGCTTTCTTT. Encoded protein: CASGRQGLEAFF.

The rearrangement links TRBV19 to TRBJ2-7; 8 bases fit TRBD1. Germline-derived CDR1 and CDR2 are LNHDA and SQIVND (reference sequence). This CDR3 is 14 amino acids long. V dropped 7 bases and J dropped 1; count of bases not matched to a gene: 6. The CDR3, as DNA: TGTGCCAGTAAAGGACAGGGAGAGTCCTACGAGCAGTACTTC. Amino acids: CASKGQGESYEQYF.

The V gene is TRBV7-9, the J gene TRBJ1-2, with D possibly being TRBD1 (6 bases). Germline loops: CDR1 SEHNR, CDR2 FQNEAQ (reference sequence). The CDR3 extends over 13 amino acids. V was trimmed by 5 bases and J by 1 base, leaving 8 bases between them. The CDR3 nucleotides are TGTGCCAGCAGCCGGACAGTTAACTATGGCTACACCTTC. This gives the protein CASSRTVNYGYTF.